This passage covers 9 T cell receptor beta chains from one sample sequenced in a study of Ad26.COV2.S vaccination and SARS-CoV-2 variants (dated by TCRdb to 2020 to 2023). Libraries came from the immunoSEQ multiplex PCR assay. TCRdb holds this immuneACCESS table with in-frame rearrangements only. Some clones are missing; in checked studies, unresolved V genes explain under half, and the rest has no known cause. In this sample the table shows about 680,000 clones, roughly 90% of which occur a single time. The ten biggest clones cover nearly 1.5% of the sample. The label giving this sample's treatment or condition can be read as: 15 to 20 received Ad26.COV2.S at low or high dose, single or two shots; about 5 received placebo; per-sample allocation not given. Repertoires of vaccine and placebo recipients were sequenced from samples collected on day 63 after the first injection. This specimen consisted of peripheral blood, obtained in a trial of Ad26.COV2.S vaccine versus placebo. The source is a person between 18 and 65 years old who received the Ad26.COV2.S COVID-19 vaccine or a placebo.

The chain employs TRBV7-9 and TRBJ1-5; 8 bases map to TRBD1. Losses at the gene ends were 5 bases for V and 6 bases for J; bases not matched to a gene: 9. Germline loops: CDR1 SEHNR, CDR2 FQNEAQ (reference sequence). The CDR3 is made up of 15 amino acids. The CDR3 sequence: CASSDQDREGQPQHF. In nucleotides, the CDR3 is TGTGCCAGCAGCGACCAGGACAGGGAGGGTCAGCCCCAGCATTTT.

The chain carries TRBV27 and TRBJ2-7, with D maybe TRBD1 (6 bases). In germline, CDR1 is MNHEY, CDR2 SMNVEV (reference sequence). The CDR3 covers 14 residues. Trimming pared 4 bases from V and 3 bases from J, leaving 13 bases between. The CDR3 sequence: CASSSQGWGYEQYF. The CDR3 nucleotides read TGTGCCAGCAGTTCACAGGGTTGGGGCTACGAGCAGTACTTC.

The CDR3 sequence: CASSLVARGGSPETQYF. CDR3 DNA: TGTGCCAGCAGCTTAGTGGCCCGTGGGGGATCCCCGGAGACCCAGTACTTC. V and J are TRBV7-9 and TRBJ2-5; either TRBD1 or TRBD2 may supply D (5 bases each). Germline V gene sequence: CDR1 SEHNR, CDR2 FQNEAQ (reference sequence). V lost 1 base, J lost 5 bases, and 20 bases lay in between. The CDR3 extends over 17 amino acids.

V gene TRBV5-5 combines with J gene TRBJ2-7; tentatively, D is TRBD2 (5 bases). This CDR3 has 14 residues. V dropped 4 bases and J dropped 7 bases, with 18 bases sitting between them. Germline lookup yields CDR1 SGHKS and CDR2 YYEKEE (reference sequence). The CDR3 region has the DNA TGTGCCAGCAGCCCCTGGACTCTCCGGCCGGAGCAGTACTTC. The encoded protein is CASSPWTLRPEQYF.

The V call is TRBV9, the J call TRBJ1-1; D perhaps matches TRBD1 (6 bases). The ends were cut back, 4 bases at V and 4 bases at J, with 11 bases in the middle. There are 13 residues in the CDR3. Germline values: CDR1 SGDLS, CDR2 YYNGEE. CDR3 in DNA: TGTGCCAGCAGCCCCAGGGGATCCACTGAAGCTTTCTTT. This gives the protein CASSPRGSTEAFF.

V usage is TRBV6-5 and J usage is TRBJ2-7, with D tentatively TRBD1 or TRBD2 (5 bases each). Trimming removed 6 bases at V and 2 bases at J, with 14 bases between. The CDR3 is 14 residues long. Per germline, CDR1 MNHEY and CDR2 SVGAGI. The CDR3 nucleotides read TGTGCCAGCAGCATGGGGACGGACCCCTACGAGCAGTACTTC. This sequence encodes CASSMGTDPYEQYF.

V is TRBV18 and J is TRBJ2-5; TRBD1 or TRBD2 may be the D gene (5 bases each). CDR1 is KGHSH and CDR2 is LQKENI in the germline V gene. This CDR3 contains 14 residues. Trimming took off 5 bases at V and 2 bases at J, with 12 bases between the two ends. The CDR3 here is CASSEVGGQETQYF. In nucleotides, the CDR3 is TGTGCCAGCTCAGAGGTTGGGGGACAAGAGACCCAGTACTTC.

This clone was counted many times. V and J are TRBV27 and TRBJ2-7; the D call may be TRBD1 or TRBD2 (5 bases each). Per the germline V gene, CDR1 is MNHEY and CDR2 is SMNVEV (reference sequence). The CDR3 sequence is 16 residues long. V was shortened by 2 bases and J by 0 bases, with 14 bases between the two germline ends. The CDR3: CASSLGFGTVSYEQYF. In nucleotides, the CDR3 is TGTGCCAGCAGTTTAGGGTTTGGGACGGTCTCCTACGAGCAGTACTTC.

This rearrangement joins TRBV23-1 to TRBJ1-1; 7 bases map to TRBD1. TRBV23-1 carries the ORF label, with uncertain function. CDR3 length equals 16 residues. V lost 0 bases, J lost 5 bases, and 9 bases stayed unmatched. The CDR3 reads CASSQSPGGLGTEAFF. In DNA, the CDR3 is TGCGCCAGCAGTCAATCGCCAGGGGGGCTGGGGACTGAAGCTTTCTTT.